The rows below give T cell receptor beta chains drawn from one sample of a study of tumor-infiltrating lymphocytes in primary liver carcinoma. TCRdb itself ran the multiplex PCR reads through MiXCR, one entry per CDR3 protein. The sample contains 310,000 or so distinct CDR3 sequences, 50% to 75% of which appear only once. Sequenced input: peripheral blood. The source is a woman aged 30 to 39 with primary liver carcinoma and hepatitis B virus infection. Each CDR3 is given with its conserved first and last residue. D genes are given only for firm matches. A clone size is listed for some rows: how often the clone was seen (once, few, many), or a class if it is expanded.

j_call: TRBJ2-3
d_call: .
v_call: TRBV15
clone_size: .
cdr3_aa: CATSRTNGSTDTQYF
cdr3_nt: TGTGCCACCAGCAGGACTAACGGGAGCACAGATACGCAGTATTTT

j_call: TRBJ1-2
d_call: .
v_call: TRBV7-9
clone_size: .
cdr3_aa: CASSSSYGYTF
cdr3_nt: TGTGCCAGCAGCTCCAGTTATGGCTACACCTTC

j_call: TRBJ2-7
d_call: .
v_call: TRBV11-2
clone_size: many
cdr3_aa: CASSTRSEQYF
cdr3_nt: TGTGCCAGCAGCACTAGATCCGAGCAGTACTTC

j_call: TRBJ2-3
d_call: TRBD1
v_call: TRBV11-2
clone_size: .
cdr3_aa: CASSPQGQLADTQCF
cdr3_nt: TGTGCCAGCAGCCCACAGGGGCAACTGGCAGATACGCAGTGCTTT

j_call: TRBJ2-1
d_call: .
v_call: TRBV29-1
clone_size: many
cdr3_aa: CSAARVEQFF
cdr3_nt: TGCAGCGCTGCCCGCGTTGAGCAGTTCTTC

j_call: TRBJ1-1
d_call: .
v_call: TRBV29-1
clone_size: .
cdr3_aa: CNAPQAFF
cdr3_nt: TGCAACGCCCCCCAAGCTTTCTTT

j_call: TRBJ2-7
d_call: TRBD2
v_call: TRBV12-3/TRBV12-4
clone_size: .
cdr3_aa: CASSLGLAGYYEQYF
cdr3_nt: TGTGCCAGCAGTTTGGGACTAGCGGGGTACTACGAGCAGTACTTC

j_call: TRBJ2-7
d_call: TRBD1
v_call: TRBV13
clone_size: .
cdr3_aa: CASSFTPGQGIYEQYF
cdr3_nt: TGTGCCAGCAGTTTCACACCGGGACAGGGTATTTACGAGCAGTACTTC

j_call: TRBJ2-1
d_call: .
v_call: TRBV5-4
clone_size: .
cdr3_aa: CASSFTGTGNNDQFF
cdr3_nt: TGTGCCAGCAGCTTCACCGGGACTGGAAATAATGATCAGTTCTTC

j_call: TRBJ1-2
d_call: .
v_call: TRBV5-4
clone_size: few
cdr3_aa: CASSLGGPWGGGYTF
cdr3_nt: TGTGCCAGCAGCTTGGGGGGACCCTGGGGCGGTGGCTACACCTTC

j_call: TRBJ1-1
d_call: TRBD1
v_call: TRBV29-1
clone_size: .
cdr3_aa: CSVAGTGGQEAFF
cdr3_nt: TGCAGCGTGGCCGGGACAGGGGGGCAGGAAGCTTTCTTT

j_call: TRBJ2-7
d_call: TRBD1
v_call: TRBV7-9
clone_size: .
cdr3_aa: CVSSQGQGAYEQYF
cdr3_nt: TGTGTCAGCAGCCAGGGACAGGGGGCCTACGAGCAGTACTTC

j_call: TRBJ1-2
d_call: .
v_call: TRBV29-1
clone_size: many
cdr3_aa: CSVEFPGLDYGYTF
cdr3_nt: TGCAGCGTTGAATTTCCGGGTTTGGACTATGGCTACACCTTC

j_call: TRBJ2-2
d_call: .
v_call: TRBV11-1
clone_size: many
cdr3_aa: CASSLHGPERGTGELFF
cdr3_nt: TGTGCCAGCAGCCTCCACGGTCCCGAGAGGGGCACCGGGGAGCTGTTTTTT

j_call: TRBJ2-1
d_call: .
v_call: TRBV4-2
clone_size: .
cdr3_aa: CASSPPTGRANEQFF
cdr3_nt: TGTGCCAGCAGCCCACCGACAGGAAGGGCGAATGAGCAGTTCTTC

j_call: TRBJ1-5
d_call: .
v_call: TRBV2
clone_size: few
cdr3_aa: CASSEGRRQPQHF
cdr3_nt: TGTGCCAGCAGTGAGGGCCGGCGTCAGCCCCAGCATTTT

j_call: TRBJ2-5
d_call: .
v_call: TRBV5-6
clone_size: .
cdr3_aa: CASSFPAGISGRGPPF
cdr3_nt: TGTGCCAGCAGCTTTCCGGCCGGGATTAGCGGAAGAGGGCCCCCCTTC

j_call: TRBJ2-1
d_call: TRBD2
v_call: TRBV11-3
clone_size: .
cdr3_aa: CACSDTGTNGSVEQFF
cdr3_nt: TGTGCCTGCAGCGATACTGGGACTAACGGGAGTGTTGAGCAGTTCTTC

j_call: TRBJ1-6
d_call: .
v_call: TRBV12-3/TRBV12-4
clone_size: many
cdr3_aa: CASRGTFNPTLHF
cdr3_nt: TGTGCCAGCAGAGGGACTTTTAATCCGACCCTCCACTTT

j_call: TRBJ2-1
d_call: TRBD1
v_call: TRBV7-3
clone_size: few
cdr3_aa: CASSSGQGHNEQFF
cdr3_nt: TGTGCCAGCAGCTCGGGACAGGGGCACAATGAGCAGTTCTTC

j_call: TRBJ2-7
d_call: TRBD1
v_call: TRBV30
clone_size: .
cdr3_aa: CAWRADRGGGSWTQRRNEQYF
cdr3_nt: TGTGCCTGGAGGGCAGACAGGGGAGGAGGAAGTTGGACCCAGCGGCGAAATGAGCAGTACTTC

j_call: TRBJ2-7
d_call: .
v_call: TRBV11-2
clone_size: many
cdr3_aa: CASEAGGGPIYEQYF
cdr3_nt: TGTGCCAGCGAAGCTGGGGGCGGACCAATCTACGAGCAGTACTTC

j_call: TRBJ2-1
d_call: TRBD2
v_call: TRBV6-5
clone_size: .
cdr3_aa: CASSYSGGRGNEQFF
cdr3_nt: TGTGCCAGCAGTTACTCCGGCGGGAGGGGCAATGAGCAGTTCTTC

j_call: TRBJ2-1
d_call: .
v_call: TRBV28
clone_size: .
cdr3_aa: CASSFLGSMFYEQFF
cdr3_nt: TGTGCCAGCAGTTTCCTCGGTTCGATGTTCTATGAGCAGTTCTTC

j_call: TRBJ2-5
d_call: .
v_call: TRBV11-2
clone_size: .
cdr3_aa: CDSSLDFGWETQYF
cdr3_nt: TGTGACAGCAGCTTAGATTTCGGGTGGGAGACCCAGTACTTC

j_call: TRBJ1-2
d_call: .
v_call: TRBV29-1
clone_size: .
cdr3_aa: CSVDIRIYDGYTF
cdr3_nt: TGCAGCGTTGATATCAGGATCTACGATGGCTACACCTTC

j_call: TRBJ2-1
d_call: .
v_call: TRBV6-5
clone_size: few
cdr3_aa: CASSREPSYNEQFF
cdr3_nt: TGTGCCAGCTCGAGGGAGCCCTCCTACAATGAGCAGTTCTTC

j_call: TRBJ2-3
d_call: .
v_call: TRBV29-1
clone_size: many
cdr3_aa: CSVVREPDTQYF
cdr3_nt: TGCAGCGTTGTCCGTGAGCCAGATACGCAGTATTTT

j_call: TRBJ2-2
d_call: .
v_call: TRBV13
clone_size: many
cdr3_aa: CASSLGGTGELFF
cdr3_nt: TGTGCCAGCAGCTTAGGCGGCACCGGGGAGCTGTTTTTT

j_call: TRBJ2-1
d_call: .
v_call: TRBV6-2/TRBV6-3
clone_size: many
cdr3_aa: CASSYSGYGEQFF
cdr3_nt: TGTGCCAGCAGTTACTCAGGGTACGGTGAGCAGTTCTTC

j_call: TRBJ2-7
d_call: .
v_call: TRBV12-3/TRBV12-4
clone_size: medium-sized
cdr3_aa: CASSPTVSYEQYF
cdr3_nt: TGTGCCAGCAGTCCGACAGTCTCCTACGAGCAGTACTTC

j_call: TRBJ1-4
d_call: .
v_call: TRBV4-1
clone_size: few
cdr3_aa: CASSQDHLADEKLFF
cdr3_nt: TGCGCCAGCAGCCAAGATCACTTGGCAGATGAAAAACTGTTTTTT

j_call: TRBJ2-3
d_call: .
v_call: TRBV30
clone_size: few
cdr3_aa: CAWSALASFSTQYF
cdr3_nt: TGTGCCTGGAGTGCTCTAGCGAGTTTTAGCACGCAGTATTTT

j_call: TRBJ2-5
d_call: .
v_call: TRBV6-6
clone_size: .
cdr3_aa: CASSPATGSPQYF
cdr3_nt: TGTGCCAGCAGTCCCGCGACAGGTTCCCCCCAGTACTTC

j_call: TRBJ2-1
d_call: .
v_call: TRBV11-2
clone_size: .
cdr3_aa: CASSVRLHEHFF
cdr3_nt: TGTGCCAGTAGCGTCCGTCTGCATGAGCACTTCTTC

j_call: TRBJ2-1
d_call: .
v_call: TRBV15
clone_size: .
cdr3_aa: CATSRVGGVDEQFF
cdr3_nt: TGTGCCACCAGCAGAGTAGGGGGAGTCGATGAGCAGTTCTTC

j_call: TRBJ2-3
d_call: .
v_call: TRBV6-5
clone_size: .
cdr3_aa: CASKTIGRGDMQYF
cdr3_nt: TGTGCCAGCAAGACGATCGGGAGAGGGGATATGCAGTATTTT

j_call: TRBJ2-7
d_call: TRBD2
v_call: TRBV6-2/TRBV6-3
clone_size: .
cdr3_aa: CASSYSKKAGPYEQYF
cdr3_nt: TGTGCCAGCAGTTACTCGAAAAAAGCGGGGCCCTACGAGCAGTACTTC

j_call: TRBJ2-7
d_call: .
v_call: TRBV12-3/TRBV12-4
clone_size: many
cdr3_aa: CASSFTGVEQYF
cdr3_nt: TGTGCCAGCAGTTTCACAGGAGTCGAGCAGTACTTC

j_call: TRBJ2-3
d_call: .
v_call: TRBV4-1
clone_size: .
cdr3_aa: CVSSQTITGASTDTQYF
cdr3_nt: TGCGTCAGCAGCCAAACGATTACAGGTGCTAGCACAGATACGCAGTATTTT

j_call: TRBJ2-7
d_call: .
v_call: TRBV5-6
clone_size: many
cdr3_aa: CASSRRGPSSYEQYF
cdr3_nt: TGTGCCAGCAGCCGGAGGGGGCCGAGCTCCTACGAGCAGTACTTC

j_call: TRBJ2-2
d_call: .
v_call: TRBV6-1
clone_size: .
cdr3_aa: CASSETLRGGATNTGELFF
cdr3_nt: TGTGCCAGCAGTGAAACCCTTCGCGGGGGCGCCACAAACACCGGGGAGCTGTTTTTT

j_call: TRBJ2-3
d_call: .
v_call: TRBV4-2
clone_size: .
cdr3_aa: CVSSQEHTGFTDTQYF
cdr3_nt: TGTGTCAGCAGTCAAGAGCACACCGGTTTCACAGATACGCAGTATTTT

j_call: TRBJ2-1
d_call: TRBD2
v_call: TRBV4-3
clone_size: .
cdr3_aa: CASGRRLAAGGEQFF
cdr3_nt: TGCGCCAGTGGCCGCCGACTAGCGGCAGGCGGTGAGCAGTTCTTC